This T cell receptor (beta chain) was identified in a study of shared clonotypes between healthy human individuals (TCRdb year 2020). Background on the whole study: Two women and three men aged 18 to 49 years were included in the cohort. Libraries were prepared and TCR repertoires were sequenced by different laboratories using diverse techniques, in order to increase sequencing depth and limit assay-specific biases. Leukapheresis yielded between about 0.9 and 8.9 billion PBMCs per donor. To estimate repertoire size and how much clonotypes are shared between individuals, the study performed deep sequencing of blood TCR repertoires from roughly five healthy adults. For each donor, three plates each were used for CD4 naive and CD4 memory, two plates were used for CD8 naive, and one plate was used for CD8 memory.

The study at large found these results: Because the study included a small number of donors, the genetic and exposure-history diversity represented was limited. Incomplete sequencing was indicated by rarefaction of sorted-subset datasets, despite the large sequencing depth. Sampling was limited to blood, and TCR repertoires in tissue likely differ from TCR repertoires in blood. Compared with non-shared clonotypes, the clonotypes found in all four sorted-subset donors had higher generation probabilities. Based on pairwise subsampling, the degree of clonotype sharing among donors was expected to be affected by sequencing depth. Sharing across a few donors was observed for roughly 5.4% of naive CD4, 3% to 4% of naive CD8, about 2.5% of memory CD4, and around 0.42% of memory CD8 clonotypes. Naive subsets generally had larger estimated clonotype richness than memory subsets did.

Healthy HIV-negative adults with no recently reported acute infections or vaccinations were included as donors. Every donor was a Caucasian adult living in Nashville, Tennessee, USA. CD4+ T cells were enriched by magnetic negative selection, after which naive cells were positively selected on CD45RA and the negative fraction was taken as the memory subset. After blood collection by leukapheresis, PBMCs were isolated using Ficoll-Histopaque density gradient centrifugation and then cryopreserved in the vapor phase of liquid nitrogen. Analytical flow cytometry was used to check the purity and quantity of every magnetically sorted T cell population. Genomic DNA was isolated from every sorted fraction and measured by UV absorbance on a Nanodrop 2000c. Using the deep immunoSEQ assay, TCR CDR3 regions were amplified from genomic DNA by multiplex PCR. Extracted genomic DNA from each cell subset was spread evenly across all wells of several immunoSEQ 96-well plates, with each plate serving as a replicate. For sorted subsets, around 200 ng genomic DNA, equal to 25,000 to 35,000 T cell genomes, was loaded into each replicate PCR. Purified libraries were quantified with a Qubit 3.0 fluorometer, sized on a Bioanalyzer 2100, and re-quantified with the KAPA Library Quantification kit. Each immunoSEQ 96-well plate was sequenced on its own single-read 150-cycle Illumina NextSeq 550 flow cell. The authors' pipeline ran thus. The immunoSEQ output contained only junctional sequences without quality scores, so filtering could not match that applied to full-length reads. To assign V/J genes and CDR3, sequences were annotated using PyIR, a Python wrapper for IgBLAST v1.9, with IMGT germline references. Reads were removed for weak V/J assignments (E-value above 1e-6), missing CDR3, stop codons, out-of-frame junctions, or ambiguous translated residues. A V3J clonotype was defined by an identical inferred V gene, J gene, and CDR3 amino acid sequence. Percentage overlap between repertoires was calculated by dividing the number of shared unique clonotypes by the size of the smaller repertoire. RTK rarefaction, the Chao1 estimator, and Recon v2.1 estimates of unobserved clonotypes were used to assess repertoire richness. Generation probabilities were computed with OLGA for all TCRbeta clonotypes obtained by the gDNA method from four donors. Imported from immuneACCESS, the table was reduced by TCRdb to in-frame sequences with V and J called. These copies leave out some clones; in studies compared against another copy, an unresolved V gene accounts for under half, and the cause of the remainder is not known. D and trimming come from the DNA, and the V and J calls and clone size come from that table. The sample records 950,000 to 1,200,000 clones, 60% to 80% of which are singletons. The top ten clonotypes cover 0.89% of the sample.

Via the germline V gene, CDR1 is SGHRS and CDR2 YFSETQ. The CDR3 runs 17 amino acids, cysteine and phenylalanine included. Kept here is only the CDR3 DNA, which spans 51 bases and is read in frame from base 1. V and J are truncated by 1 base and 6 bases respectively, leaving an intervening sequence of 23 bases. As regards this clone: Its target antigen remains unknown. No qualities accompany the bases; no much larger clone lies one base away. Other DNA sequences of this sample code for an identical CDR3.

Recombination linked TRBV5-1 to TRBJ2-7; the D gene cannot be named for sure. Sample: memory CD4+ T cells from PBMCs. The label giving this sample's cell subset or site can be read as: CD45RA-negative fraction. The source is a man aged 18 to 30 in good health. Some clones in this sample may be carry-over from other donors' samples. The CDR3 has the sequence CASSLSGYGATRSEQYF. The DNA sequence reads TGCGCCAGCAGCTTGTCGGGTTATGGCGCCACACGATCCGAGCAGTACTTC.